This T cell receptor (beta chain) was sequenced for a study of cytomegalovirus exposure and HLA in healthy donors. Study at large: Among approximately 390 genotyped donors, around 77% fell in the Caucasian-associated ancestry cluster.

The PCR was carried out with 60 Vbeta primers and 13 Jbeta primers. TCRdb's copy holds only in-frame clones and misses some; the assay was immunoSEQ multiplex PCR. The sample contains about 180,000 clones, roughly four fifths of which appear only once. The CDR3 contains 15 residues. The V gene end was trimmed by 0 bases and the J gene end by 4 bases; junction bases not matched to a gene: 3. Germline-derived CDR1 and CDR2 are MRHNA and SNTAGT. This clonotype was obtained from a female donor in good health and CMV-seronegative. The sample comprised PBMCs. This chain uses TRBV6-4 with TRBJ1-2; 9 bases are shared with TRBD1. This CDR3 reads CASSDSGTGSYGYTF. CDR3 bases: TGTGCCAGCAGTGACTCCGGGACAGGGAGCTATGGCTACACCTTC.